The sequence of this T cell receptor (beta chain) was determined in a study of T cells in Graves' hyperthyroidism and ophthalmopathy. Study context: Peripheral blood collection took place at initial diagnosis, before any treatment.

This clonotype was seen ten or more times. The germline V gene has CDR1 SGHVS and CDR2 FQNEAQ. The CDR3 is 15 residues long. V was trimmed by 5 bases and J by 2 bases, leaving 16 bases between them. RNA transcripts provided the source from which TCR beta CDR3 regions were amplified. First-round RT-PCR with HTBI primers amplified the TCR CDR3 region. TCRdb passed the multiplex PCR reads through MiXCR, listing each CDR3 protein once. Of 300,000 to 450,000 distinct CDR3 sequences in the sample, 15% to 18% were seen once. The sequence was collected from a woman aged 18-29 years with Graves' hyperthyroidism that later progressed to Graves' ophthalmopathy. V is TRBV7-8 and J is TRBJ2-7; no firm D call. Sequencing was carried out using blood. CDR3 amino acids: CASSKGVGVTYEQYF. The CDR3 coding sequence is TGTGCCAGCAGCAAAGGAGTAGGCGTTACCTACGAGCAGTACTTC.